This T cell receptor (beta chain) was retrieved from a study of identical twins. General study points: Modelling approaches yielded underestimates of out-of-frame TCR alpha sharing between monozygotic twins. Cord blood beta clonotypes present at high abundance carried fewer insertions; no such pattern appeared in memory repertoires.

Every donor was a healthy Caucasian. cDNA carried unique molecular identifiers, and a universal primer site was added by template switching. TCRdb re-derived calls from the 5' RACE reads in MiXCR, one entry per CDR3 protein. The sample has hundreds of thousands of distinct CDR3 sequences; approximately 6.1% are singletons. Concerning this clonotype itself: The antigen remains undetermined.

V lost 0 bases and J 7 bases, leaving 10 bases between the germline ends. Germline CDR1 reads LGHNA; CDR2 reads YSLEER. The CDR3 spans 14 residues. The sample was naive T cells sorted from blood. The chain combines TRBV4-3 with TRBJ2-1, with D perhaps matching TRBD1 or TRBD2 (5 bases each). The clonotype was recovered from a man aged 18 to 29 in good health. CDR3 residues: CASSQEGRWNEQFF. CDR3 nucleotides: TGCGCCAGCAGCCAAGAGGGACGGTGGAATGAGCAGTTCTTC.